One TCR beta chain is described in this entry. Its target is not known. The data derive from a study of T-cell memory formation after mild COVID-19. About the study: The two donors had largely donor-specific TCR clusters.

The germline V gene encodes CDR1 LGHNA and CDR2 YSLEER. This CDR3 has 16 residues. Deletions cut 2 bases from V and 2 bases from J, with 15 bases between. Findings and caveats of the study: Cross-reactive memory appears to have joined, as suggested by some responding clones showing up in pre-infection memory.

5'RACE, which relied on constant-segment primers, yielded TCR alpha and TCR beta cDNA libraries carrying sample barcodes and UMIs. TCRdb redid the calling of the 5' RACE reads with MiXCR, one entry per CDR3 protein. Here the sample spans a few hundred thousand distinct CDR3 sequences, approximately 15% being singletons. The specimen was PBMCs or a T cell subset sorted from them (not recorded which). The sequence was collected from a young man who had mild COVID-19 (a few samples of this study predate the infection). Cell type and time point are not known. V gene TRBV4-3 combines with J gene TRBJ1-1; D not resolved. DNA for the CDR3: TGCGCCAGCAGCCAATTTCGGTGGGCTACAAACACTGAAGCTTTCTTT. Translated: CASSQFRWATNTEAFF.